Listed here are 16 T cell receptor beta chains from one sample, sequenced in a study of response to subunit inactivated influenza vaccine. In TCRdb, the RT-PCR reads were re-called with MiXCR into one record per CDR3 protein. The data contain 650,000 to 700,000 distinct CDR3 sequences, 15% to 17% of them singletons. Material: PBMCs from blood, obtained 11 to 12 days after vaccination. The receptors derive from a man aged 45-60 years who received an inactivated influenza vaccine.

Written as DNA, the CDR3 is TGTGCCAGCAGCTTACCCCGGTGGGGCCATTCACCCCTCCACTTT. This encodes CASSLPRWGHSPLHF. The chain joins TRBV7-9 to TRBJ1-6; tentative D call: TRBD1 (5 bases). Germline values: CDR1 SEHNR, CDR2 FQNEAQ (reference sequence). Trimming took 2 bases from V and 8 from J, leaving 13 bases between them. The CDR3 loop spans 15 amino acids.

This clonotype was detected many times. This chain joins TRBV5-1 and TRBJ2-1; 8 positions match TRBD2. The V segment lost 4 bases and the J segment 4 bases; nucleotides outside the gene matches: 7. The CDR3 spans 15 residues. Germline V gene data show CDR1 as SGHRS and CDR2 as YFSETQ. The CDR3 DNA sequence: TGCGCCAGCAGCACGGGAGGGGGACCTTACAATGAGCAGTTCTTC. Translating it yields CASSTGGGPYNEQFF.

This chain uses TRBV4-3 with TRBJ1-6; D not resolved. The CDR3 length is 15 residues. V shed 4 bases and J shed 8 bases, with 15 bases lying between them. Germline-derived CDR1 and CDR2 are LGHNA and YSLEER. The CDR3 nucleotides read TGCGCCAGCAGCCTGAATCCGGTTGGTGATTCACCCCTCCACTTT. Its translation is CASSLNPVGDSPLHF.

The CDR3 loop reads CASSYGDRDYTEAFF. CDR3 sequence (DNA): TGCGCCAGCAGCTACGGGGACAGAGACTACACTGAAGCTTTCTTT. This rearrangement joins TRBV5-1 to TRBJ1-1; 7 bases are shared with TRBD1. Per germline, CDR1 SGHRS and CDR2 YFSETQ. This CDR3 comprises 15 residues. V shed 3 bases, J shed 3 bases, and the junction held 8 bases outside the gene matches.

CDR3: CASSGGTGTVYEQYF. CDR3 coding DNA: TGTGCCAGCAGTGGGGGGACAGGGACCGTTTACGAGCAGTACTTC. V and J are TRBV12-3 or TRBV12-4 and TRBJ2-7, with 9 bases fitting TRBD1. The V gene end was trimmed by 5 bases and the J gene end by 4 bases; junction bases not matched to a gene: 9. The CDR3 sequence is 15 residues long.

This clonotype was seen only a few times. J is TRBJ1-1 and V is TRBV10-3; 10 bases map to TRBD1. Losses at the gene ends were 7 bases for V and 4 bases for J; bases not matched to a gene: 3. CDR1 and CDR2 from the germline V gene are ENHRY and SYGVKD. The CDR3 is 13 residues long. The CDR3 loop is CAINGQGGTEAFF. Here the CDR3 DNA reads TGTGCCATCAACGGACAGGGGGGCACTGAAGCTTTCTTT.

V usage is TRBV20-1 and J usage is TRBJ2-5; TRBD2 is a possible D gene (6 bases). The V and J ends lost 6 bases and 5 bases respectively, with 13 bases between them. Germline V gives CDR1 DFQATT, CDR2 SNEGSKA (reference sequence). CDR3 length: 12 residues. CDR3 bases: TGCAGTGCCCAAGGAGGGCCGGAGACCCAGTACTTC. Translating it yields CSAQGGPETQYF.

The chain is built from TRBV20-1 and TRBJ2-3, with D tentatively TRBD1 or TRBD2 (5 bases each). The CDR3 is 15 amino acids. Germline V gives CDR1 DFQATT, CDR2 SNEGSKA (reference sequence). Trimming cost V 4 bases and J 2 bases, with 16 bases left between them. For the CDR3, the DNA is TGCAGTGCTACGGACCGCCGGGGCCTCACAGATACGCAGTATTTT. It specifies CSATDRRGLTDTQYF.

Many counts were recorded for this clonotype. This chain links TRBV12-3 or TRBV12-4 with TRBJ2-1, with TRBD2 identical over 14 bases. The CDR3 length is 15 residues. Trimming took 6 bases from V and 8 from J; bases not matched to a gene: 6. CDR3 DNA sequence: TGTGCCAGCAGCCCGGGACTAGCGGGAGTGGATGAGCAGTTCTTC. Translated: CASSPGLAGVDEQFF.

This clonotype was seen only a few times. CDR3 sequence: CASSIGGHSRGRTQYF. CDR3 coding DNA: TGTGCCAGCAGTATTGGAGGGCATAGCCGGGGTAGGACCCAGTACTTC. The chain uses TRBV6-2 or TRBV6-3 and TRBJ2-5; TRBD2 is a possible D gene (6 bases). Germline V gene sequence: CDR1 MNHEY, CDR2 SVGEGT. The length of the CDR3 is 16 residues. The V and J ends lost 5 bases and 7 bases respectively, with 23 bases between them.

This clonotype appeared a few times. The chain links TRBV6-4 to TRBJ2-1, with 7 bases matching TRBD2. J was trimmed by 1 base and V by 4 bases; bases with no gene match: 10. The CDR3 loop spans 17 amino acids. In germline, CDR1 is MRHNA, CDR2 SNTAGT. In nucleotides, the CDR3 is TGTGCCAGCAGTGCTCTGGGGAGCGGGGCGTCCTACAATGAGCAGTTCTTC. It specifies CASSALGSGASYNEQFF.

This clonotype was recorded at least ten times. V is TRBV12-3 or TRBV12-4 and J is TRBJ1-2, with 11 bases that match TRBD1. There are 18 residues in the CDR3. J was trimmed by 4 bases and V by 2 bases; bases with no gene match: 12. The CDR3 loop is CASSLIQIWTGGSYGYTF. CDR3 nucleotide sequence: TGTGCCAGCAGTTTAATTCAAATATGGACAGGGGGCAGCTATGGCTACACCTTC.

This chain uses TRBV7-2 with TRBJ1-3; D possibly corresponds to TRBD1 (5 bases). Trimming stripped 0 bases from V and 11 bases from J, with 14 bases between. CDR1 and CDR2 from the germline V gene are SGHTA and FQGNSA. The CDR3 totals 14 residues. CDR3 amino acids: CASSLAVGGRPIYF. CDR3 DNA sequence: TGTGCCAGCAGCTTAGCGGTCGGGGGGAGGCCCATATATTTT.

The chain recombines TRBV28 with TRBJ1-2; D remains ambiguous. Trimming took 2 bases from V and 8 from J, leaving 12 bases between them. The CDR3 sequence is 13 residues long. Germline CDR1 reads MDHEN; CDR2 reads SYDVKM. The CDR3 is CASSLNRVGGYTF. For the CDR3, the DNA is TGTGCCAGCAGTTTAAATAGGGTTGGAGGCTACACCTTC.

This clonotype showed up just a few times. The chain recombines TRBV4-1 with TRBJ2-3; tentatively, D is TRBD1 or TRBD2 (5 bases each). This CDR3 is 15 amino acids long. V lost 1 base, J lost 10 bases, and 18 bases lay in between. Per the germline V gene, CDR1 is MGHRA and CDR2 is YSYEKL. This CDR3 reads CASSQGSGPTTAQYF. The CDR3, as DNA: TGCGCCAGCAGCCAAGGATCGGGACCCACGACGGCGCAGTATTTT.

This clonotype was detected only a few times. J is TRBJ2-1 and V is TRBV11-2; D is perhaps TRBD2 (6 bases). Trimming left V 1 base short and J 1 base short, with 14 bases between. The CDR3 length is 17 residues. Germline V gene sequence: CDR1 SGHAT, CDR2 FQNNGV. The CDR3 reads CASSLGGGRKSYNEQFF. CDR3 sequence (DNA): TGTGCCAGCAGCTTAGGTGGGGGGAGAAAGTCCTACAATGAGCAGTTCTTC.